This T cell receptor (beta chain) appears in the sequencing data of a study of memory CD4+ T cells and cytomegalovirus serostatus. Sequencing used immunoSEQ multiplex PCR; TCRdb keeps in-frame clones, though not all of them. The sample holds 40,000 to 55,000 clones, just under 80% seen once. J gave up 2 bases and V 6 bases, and 5 bases lay outside the gene matches. Germline CDR1 reads MNHEY; CDR2 reads SVGAGI. The CDR3 length is 14 residues. This clone appeared a single time. The antigen is unknown. The sort gate was single viable CD3+CD4+CD8-CD45RO+ cells for memory CD4+ T cells. Donors' CMV status reflects serum IgG against pp150, pp28, p38, p52. After thawing, CD4+ T cells were positively selected. The study, taken as a whole, reports: Of under 200 reported CMV TCRbeta sequences, under 70 were found in memory CD4+ repertoires. Suggested: most of the CMV-linked TCR signature lies in CD4+ memory cells.

The sequenced material came from memory CD4+ T cells from blood. The chain is built from TRBV6-5 and TRBJ2-7; TRBD2 agrees at 9 bases. This sequence originates from an adult in good health and CMV-seronegative. The CDR3 sequence is CASRLKREAYEQYF. In DNA form, the CDR3 reads TGTGCCAGCAGACTAAAGCGGGAGGCCTACGAGCAGTACTTC.